This TCR beta chain is drawn from a study of T cell repertoires in ileal Crohn's disease. Data came from immunoSEQ multiplex PCR; TCRdb stores just in-frame clones and leaves some out. The sample records around 5,700 clones, over 70% being singletons. Comment on this clone: Its target is unknown.

V dropped 5 bases and J dropped 2; count of bases not matched to a gene: 10. This CDR3 contains 16 residues. Germline values: CDR1 MGHDK, CDR2 SYGVNS. Study-level points and caveats: Active smokers at surgery had more clonal expansions than non-smokers.

V gene TRBV25-1 combines with J gene TRBJ2-5; 8 positions agree with TRBD1. The sequence came from an adult with Crohn's disease. Sequencing input: ileal tissue. The chain's CDR3 is CASSLQGAANQETQYF. CDR3 coding DNA: TGTGCCAGCAGTCTTCAGGGGGCGGCGAATCAAGAGACCCAGTACTTC.